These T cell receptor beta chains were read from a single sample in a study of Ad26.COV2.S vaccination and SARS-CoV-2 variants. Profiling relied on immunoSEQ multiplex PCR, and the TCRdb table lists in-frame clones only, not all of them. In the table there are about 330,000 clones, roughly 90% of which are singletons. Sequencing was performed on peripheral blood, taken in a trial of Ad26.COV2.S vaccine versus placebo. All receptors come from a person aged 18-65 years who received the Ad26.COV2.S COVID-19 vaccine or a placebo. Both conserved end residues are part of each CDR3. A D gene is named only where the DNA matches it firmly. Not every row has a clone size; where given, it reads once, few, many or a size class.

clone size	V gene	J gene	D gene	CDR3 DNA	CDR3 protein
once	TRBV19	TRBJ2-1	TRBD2	TGTGCCAGTAGTATAGACGGGACTAGTAACAATGAGCAGTTCTTC	CASSIDGTSNNEQFF
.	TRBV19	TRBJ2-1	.	TGTGCCAGTAGTATAGTAGGCGGGATCCTCTCCTACAATGAGCAGTTCTTC	CASSIVGGILSYNEQFF
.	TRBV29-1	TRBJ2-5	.	TGCAGCGCTACCCCGGGACTCCGAGAGACCCAGTACTTC	CSATPGLRETQYF
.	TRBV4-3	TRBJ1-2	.	TGCGCCAGCAGCCAAGGAAGGTGGGGCAGCTATGGCTACACCTTC	CASSQGRWGSYGYTF
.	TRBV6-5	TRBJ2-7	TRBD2	TGTGCCAGCAGTTCACGACTAGCGGGGGCCTACGAGCAGTACTTC	CASSSRLAGAYEQYF
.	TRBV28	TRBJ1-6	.	TGTGCCACCTCAGGGGCTGCCCATAATTCACCCCTCCACTTT	CATSGAAHNSPLHF
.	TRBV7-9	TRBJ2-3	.	TGTGCCAGCAGCTTATACGGCTACACAGATACGCAGTATTTT	CASSLYGYTDTQYF
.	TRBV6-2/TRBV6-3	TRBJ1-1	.	TGTGCCAGCAGTTCCGGGACGGAGGGAGCTGAAGCTTTCTTT	CASSSGTEGAEAFF
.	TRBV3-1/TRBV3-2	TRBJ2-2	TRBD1	TGTGCCAGCAGCCGGGACAGGGGAACCGCCGGGGAGCTGTTTTTT	CASSRDRGTAGELFF
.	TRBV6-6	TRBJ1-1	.	TGTGCCAGCAGTTACTCGACTACGGGCGGCGGGCCTGAAGCTTTCTTT	CASSYSTTGGGPEAFF
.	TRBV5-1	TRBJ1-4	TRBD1	TGCGCCAGCAGAACCGGGACAGGGGATTATGAAAAACTGTTTTTT	CASRTGTGDYEKLFF
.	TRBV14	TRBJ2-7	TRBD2	TGTGCCAGCAGCCAAGATATGGGACTAGCTGCCGAGCAGTACTTC	CASSQDMGLAAEQYF
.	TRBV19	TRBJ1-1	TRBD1	TGTGCCAGTAGAAACGTCCGGGACAGCTCTGAAGCTTTCTTT	CASRNVRDSSEAFF
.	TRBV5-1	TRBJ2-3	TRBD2	TGCGCCAGCAGCACTAGCGGGACCCCCGGTAGGACAGATACGCAGTATTTT	CASSTSGTPGRTDTQYF
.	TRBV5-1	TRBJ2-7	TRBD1	TGCGCCAGCAGCTTCTTACCCGGGACAGCCACATCCTACGAGCAGTACTTC	CASSFLPGTATSYEQYF
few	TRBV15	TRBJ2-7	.	TGTGCCACCAGGGCGGCAACCTACGAGCAGTACTTC	CATRAATYEQYF
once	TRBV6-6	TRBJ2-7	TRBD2	TGTGCCAGCAGTTACGACCTAGCGGGGGGTAAGGCCGAGCAGTACTTC	CASSYDLAGGKAEQYF
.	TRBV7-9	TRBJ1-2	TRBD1	TGTGCCAGCAGCGACGGGACAGGGGTTGGCTATGGCTACACCTTC	CASSDGTGVGYGYTF
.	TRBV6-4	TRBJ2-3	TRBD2	TGTGCCAGCAGTGGGACGGGGGGGCCAGATACGCAGTATTTT	CASSGTGGPDTQYF
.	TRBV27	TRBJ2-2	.	TGTGCCAGCAAAGGAATAGCGAACACCGGGGAGCTGTTTTTT	CASKGIANTGELFF
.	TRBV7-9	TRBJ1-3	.	TGTGCCAGCAGCTCCATCGGAAGGTCGGGGTTGGGAAACACCATATATTTT	CASSSIGRSGLGNTIYF
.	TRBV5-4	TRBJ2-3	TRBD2	TGTGCCAGCAGCTTGACTAGCGGGGGGGCTACAGATACGCAGTATTTT	CASSLTSGGATDTQYF
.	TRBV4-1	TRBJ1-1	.	TGCGCCAGCAGCCACCTAGCGGAAGCGGGTGAAGCTTTCTTT	CASSHLAEAGEAFF